This paragraph covers one TCR beta chain sequence. Antigen: not known. The record originates from a study of monozygotic twins with inflammatory bowel disease. From the 5' RACE reads, TCRdb lists one entry per CDR3 protein and no DNA. The sample is made up of some 89,000 distinct CDR3 sequences, and the top ten hold 7.4% of it. The study, taken as a whole, reports: Healthy co-twins exceeded IBD patients in TCRbeta diversity as measured by inverse Simpson.

Per the germline V gene, CDR1 is MGHRA and CDR2 is YSYEKL. This CDR3 is 14 amino acids long. The clonotype originates from a human donor with ulcerative colitis or Crohn's disease, or a healthy co-twin of an affected twin (not recorded which). The rearrangement uses TRBV4-1 and TRBJ1-1. Sequencing was performed on blood. The chain's CDR3 is CASSPWTDNTEAFF.